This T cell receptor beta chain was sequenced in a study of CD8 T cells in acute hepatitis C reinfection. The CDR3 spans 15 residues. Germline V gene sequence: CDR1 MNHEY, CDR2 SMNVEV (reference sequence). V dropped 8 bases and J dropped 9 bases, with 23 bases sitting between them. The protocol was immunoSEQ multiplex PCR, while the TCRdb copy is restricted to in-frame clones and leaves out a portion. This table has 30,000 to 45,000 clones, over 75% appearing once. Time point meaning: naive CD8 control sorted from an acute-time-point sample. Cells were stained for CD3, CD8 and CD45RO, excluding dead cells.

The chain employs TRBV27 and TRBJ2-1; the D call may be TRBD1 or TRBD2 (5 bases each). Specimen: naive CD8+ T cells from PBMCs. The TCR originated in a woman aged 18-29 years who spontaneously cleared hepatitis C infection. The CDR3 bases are TGTGCCAGCTACAGTTTCAGAGGGGATTGGGGTGAGCAGTTCTTC. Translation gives CASYSFRGDWGEQFF.